This TCR beta chain was sequenced during a study of blood T cell repertoires in COVID-19. About the research overall: Acute-phase and convalescent COVID-19 samples originated in the United States, Italy and Spain. T cells, B-cell-depleted T cells, or PBMCs provided the cDNA or gDNA that served as material.

Authors' analysis steps: Estimation of nucleated cell counts relied on the amplification of reference gene primers. TCRdb's table, derived via immunoSEQ multiplex PCR, lists solely in-frame clones and lacks some. V and J calls and clone size are those listed in that table; D and trimming were worked out from the DNA. The table includes 25,000 to 35,000 clones, around 90% detected once. From germline, CDR1 is SGHTA and CDR2 FQGTGA. J lost 0 bases, V lost 5 bases, and 5 bases had no gene match. This CDR3 contains 16 residues. The chain carries TRBV7-3 and TRBJ2-2, with 8 bases lining up with TRBD1. This clonotype was sampled from a human donor in a cohort sampled during active COVID-19. The donor label of this sample is uncertain. Sequencing was carried out using peripheral blood. The chain's CDR3 is CASSRMTGANTGELFF. The CDR3 region has the DNA TGTGCCAGCAGCCGGATGACAGGGGCGAACACCGGGGAGCTGTTTTTT.